These T cell receptor beta chains were read from a single sample in a study of blood T cells in healthy people across ages. TCRdb analysed the 5' RACE reads with MiXCR anew, one entry per CDR3 protein. The sample shows 870,000 or so distinct CDR3 sequences, around 30% of them seen only once. Material: blood. The receptors were gathered from a woman over 75 in good health. Each CDR3 is given with its conserved first and last residue. D genes are given only for firm matches. Size values are once, few and many counts, or a class for expanded clones, and some rows have none.

J: TRBJ1-4; V: TRBV30; D: TRBD1; size: .; CDR3: CAWSVNRGREKLFF; DNA: TGTGCCTGGAGTGTAAACAGGGGGAGAGAAAAACTGTTTTTT
J: TRBJ1-6; V: TRBV7-2; D: .; size: few; CDR3: CASSRQGGSPLHF; DNA: TGTGCCAGCTCGAGGCAGGGTGGCTCACCCCTCCACTTT
J: TRBJ2-1; V: TRBV20-1; D: .; size: many; CDR3: CSANPRGKQINEQFF; DNA: TGCAGTGCTAACCCTAGGGGAAAACAAATCAATGAGCAGTTCTTC
J: TRBJ2-1; V: TRBV25-1; D: TRBD2; size: many; CDR3: CASSELVGTSHNEQFF; DNA: TGTGCCAGCAGTGAATTGGTGGGGACTAGTCACAATGAGCAGTTCTTC
J: TRBJ2-7; V: TRBV11-2; D: .; size: many; CDR3: CASSLVLSPYEQYF; DNA: TGTGCCAGCAGCTTAGTCCTCTCTCCCTACGAGCAGTACTTC
J: TRBJ1-6; V: TRBV9; D: .; size: .; CDR3: CASSLIVTNNSPLHF; DNA: TGTGCCAGCAGCTTGATAGTGACCAACAATTCGCCCCTCCACTTT
J: TRBJ1-4; V: TRBV7-2; D: .; size: .; CDR3: CASSLWGSEKLFF; DNA: TGTGCCAGCAGCTTATGGGGGAGTGAAAAACTGTTTTTT
J: TRBJ2-1; V: TRBV11-3; D: .; size: .; CDR3: CASRIGGGIYNEQFF; DNA: TGTGCCAGCAGGATTGGCGGGGGCATATACAATGAGCAGTTCTTC
J: TRBJ2-3; V: TRBV14; D: .; size: few; CDR3: CASSQEWGLREGTDTQYF; DNA: TGTGCCAGCAGCCAAGAGTGGGGGCTTCGGGAGGGCACAGATACGCAGTATTTT
J: TRBJ2-7; V: TRBV5-1; D: TRBD2; size: .; CDR3: CASSPGTSVYEQYF; DNA: TGCGCCAGCAGCCCGGGGACTAGCGTTTACGAGCAGTACTTC
J: TRBJ1-4; V: TRBV9; D: .; size: many; CDR3: CASSKGNNGNEKLFF; DNA: TGTGCCAGCAGCAAGGGTAACAACGGGAACGAAAAACTGTTTTTT
J: TRBJ2-3; V: TRBV7-2; D: .; size: .; CDR3: CASRFGPSTDTQYF; DNA: TGTGCCAGCCGGTTTGGGCCTAGCACAGATACGCAGTATTTT
J: TRBJ1-6; V: TRBV7-9; D: TRBD1; size: few; CDR3: CASSTHDRGGVGSPLHF; DNA: TGTGCCAGCAGCACCCATGACAGGGGAGGCGTAGGGTCACCCCTCCACTTT
J: TRBJ2-1; V: TRBV24-1; D: .; size: few; CDR3: CATSDRTAGSYNEQFF; DNA: TGTGCCACCAGTGACCGGACCGCCGGCTCCTACAATGAGCAGTTCTTC
J: TRBJ1-5; V: TRBV3-1; D: .; size: few; CDR3: CASSQTGREGGQPQHF; DNA: TGTGCCAGCAGCCAAACCGGCAGGGAAGGGGGTCAGCCCCAGCATTTT
J: TRBJ1-5; V: TRBV2; D: TRBD1; size: .; CDR3: CASRRDRLRGQPQHF; DNA: TGTGCCAGCCGAAGGGACAGACTACGGGGTCAGCCCCAGCATTTT
J: TRBJ2-7; V: TRBV5-1; D: .; size: .; CDR3: CASSPSKTDPAEQYF; DNA: TGCGCCAGCAGCCCAAGTAAGACAGATCCTGCCGAGCAGTACTTC
J: TRBJ1-1; V: TRBV7-2; D: .; size: .; CDR3: CASSPFRGDTEAFF; DNA: TGTGCCAGCAGCCCCTTCCGAGGGGACACTGAAGCTTTCTTT
J: TRBJ1-2; V: TRBV5-1; D: .; size: many; CDR3: CASSLASSAANGYTF; DNA: TGCGCCAGCAGCTTGGCCTCATCCGCGGCTAATGGCTACACCTTC
J: TRBJ2-5; V: TRBV11-3; D: .; size: few; CDR3: CASSLVGGPPQETQYF; DNA: TGTGCCAGCAGCTTAGTGGGGGGGCCCCCCCAAGAGACCCAGTACTTC
J: TRBJ1-5; V: TRBV28; D: .; size: .; CDR3: CASSQTHQPQHF; DNA: TGTGCCAGCAGTCAAACACATCAGCCCCAGCATTTT
J: TRBJ1-2; V: TRBV25-1; D: TRBD1; size: many; CDR3: CALQDPPLRTGIPYYGYTF; DNA: TGTGCCCTCCAGGATCCCCCCCTGCGGACAGGGATCCCATACTATGGCTACACCTTC
J: TRBJ2-7; V: TRBV5-1; D: .; size: many; CDR3: CASSLEKGVEQYF; DNA: TGCGCCAGCAGCTTGGAGAAAGGGGTCGAGCAGTACTTC
J: TRBJ2-3; V: TRBV5-1; D: .; size: many; CDR3: CASSLDNTGDTQYF; DNA: TGCGCCAGCAGCTTGGACAACACGGGAGATACGCAGTATTTT
J: TRBJ1-1; V: TRBV28; D: .; size: few; CDR3: CASSGVVNTEAFF; DNA: TGTGCCAGCAGTGGGGTAGTGAACACTGAAGCTTTCTTT
J: TRBJ2-5; V: TRBV7-2; D: TRBD2; size: .; CDR3: CASSSYGRGQETQYF; DNA: TGTGCCAGCAGCTCTTACGGGAGGGGACAAGAGACCCAGTACTTC
J: TRBJ1-6; V: TRBV4-3; D: TRBD1; size: many; CDR3: CASSRDRDSPLHF; DNA: TGCGCCAGCAGCCGGGACAGGGATTCACCCCTCCACTTT
J: TRBJ2-2; V: TRBV11-2; D: .; size: .; CDR3: CASSRGQGRTGELFF; DNA: TGTGCCAGCAGCCGGGGGCAGGGGCGGACCGGGGAGCTGTTTTTT
J: TRBJ2-1; V: TRBV5-1; D: .; size: .; CDR3: CASSPSTAYNEQFF; DNA: TGCGCCAGCAGCCCATCGACAGCCTACAATGAGCAGTTCTTC
J: TRBJ1-1; V: TRBV7-9; D: .; size: few; CDR3: CASTRVQGNTEAFF; DNA: TGTGCCAGCACCCGGGTGCAGGGGAACACTGAAGCTTTCTTT
J: TRBJ1-2; V: TRBV12-3/TRBV12-4; D: TRBD1; size: many; CDR3: CASSQGTDLYFLGYTF; DNA: TGTGCCAGCAGTCAAGGGACAGACCTTTACTTCCTTGGCTACACCTTC
J: TRBJ2-2; V: TRBV27; D: .; size: .; CDR3: CASSLRSGGTGELFF; DNA: TGTGCCAGCAGCTTACGTTCAGGAGGGACCGGGGAGCTGTTTTTT
J: TRBJ1-5; V: TRBV6-2/TRBV6-3; D: TRBD1; size: .; CDR3: CASKDRVNQPQHF; DNA: TGTGCCAGCAAGGACAGGGTCAATCAGCCCCAGCATTTT
J: TRBJ2-3; V: TRBV6-1; D: .; size: few; CDR3: CASSEAGTSTDTQYF; DNA: TGTGCCAGCAGTGAAGCAGGGACTAGCACAGATACGCAGTATTTT
J: TRBJ2-5; V: TRBV6-2/TRBV6-3; D: TRBD2; size: .; CDR3: CASRASGGGYQETQYF; DNA: TGTGCCAGCAGGGCTAGCGGGGGGGGGTACCAAGAGACCCAGTACTTC
J: TRBJ2-3; V: TRBV6-2/TRBV6-3; D: .; size: many; CDR3: CASSYGRIYTDTQYF; DNA: TGTGCCAGCAGTTATGGGCGAATTTACACAGATACGCAGTATTTT
J: TRBJ1-2; V: TRBV6-2/TRBV6-3; D: TRBD1; size: many; CDR3: CASSYSNRGQGYGYTF; DNA: TGTGCCAGCAGTTACTCCAACCGGGGACAGGGGTATGGCTACACCTTC
J: TRBJ2-4; V: TRBV6-5; D: .; size: many; CDR3: CASRPRTFQGKNIQYF; DNA: TGTGCCAGCAGGCCAAGGACGTTTCAGGGCAAAAACATTCAGTACTTC
J: TRBJ2-5; V: TRBV10-3; D: .; size: .; CDR3: CAIRLGDQETQYF; DNA: TGTGCCATCAGGCTGGGGGACCAAGAGACCCAGTACTTC
J: TRBJ2-5; V: TRBV2; D: .; size: .; CDR3: CASSDRVGRQETQYF; DNA: TGTGCCAGCAGTGACAGGGTTGGAAGGCAAGAGACCCAGTACTTC
J: TRBJ1-1; V: TRBV11-3; D: .; size: .; CDR3: CASSLENTLNTEAFF; DNA: TGTGCCAGCAGCTTAGAGAACACCCTGAACACTGAAGCTTTCTTT
J: TRBJ2-1; V: TRBV7-2; D: TRBD1; size: many; CDR3: CASSLTGVTNEQFF; DNA: TGTGCCAGCAGCTTGACAGGGGTGACCAATGAGCAGTTCTTC
J: TRBJ1-6; V: TRBV12-3/TRBV12-4; D: .; size: many; CDR3: CASSLGGYDSPLHF; DNA: TGTGCCAGCAGTTTAGGAGGGTATGATTCACCCCTCCACTTT
J: TRBJ2-5; V: TRBV20-1; D: .; size: .; CDR3: CSASRQGGQETQYF; DNA: TGCAGTGCTAGTCGACAGGGAGGACAAGAGACCCAGTACTTC
J: TRBJ1-1; V: TRBV11-3; D: .; size: few; CDR3: CASSLPLGRAFF; DNA: TGTGCCAGCAGCTTACCTCTAGGCCGGGCTTTCTTT
J: TRBJ1-2; V: TRBV4-3; D: TRBD1; size: many; CDR3: CASSQDPYGGRGPLNYGYTF; DNA: TGCGCCAGCAGCCAAGATCCTTACGGCGGCAGGGGGCCCCTTAACTATGGCTACACCTTC
J: TRBJ2-3; V: TRBV27; D: .; size: .; CDR3: CASSGGALGDTQYF; DNA: TGTGCCAGCAGTGGGGGGGCCCTCGGGGATACGCAGTATTTT
J: TRBJ1-6; V: TRBV6-2/TRBV6-3; D: TRBD1; size: .; CDR3: CASSTGTGTRNSPLHF; DNA: TGTGCCAGCAGTACCGGGACAGGGACTCGAAATTCACCCCTCCACTTT
J: TRBJ2-5; V: TRBV12-3/TRBV12-4; D: .; size: .; CDR3: CASSLFGGVSSWGEQYF; DNA: TGTGCCAGCAGTTTATTCGGAGGGGTCAGCTCCTGGGGTGAGCAGTACTTC
J: TRBJ2-7; V: TRBV20-1; D: .; size: few; CDR3: CSAPTDLLPYF; DNA: TGCAGTGCCCCGACAGATTTGTTGCCGTACTTC
J: TRBJ2-3; V: TRBV7-2; D: TRBD2; size: .; CDR3: CASSQGLAWVTDTQYF; DNA: TGTGCCAGCAGCCAGGGACTAGCTTGGGTCACAGATACGCAGTATTTT
J: TRBJ2-5; V: TRBV6-2/TRBV6-3; D: TRBD2; size: many; CDR3: CASSYPAGLAARKETQYF; DNA: TGTGCCAGCAGTTACCCCGCCGGACTAGCTGCGAGGAAAGAGACCCAGTACTTC
J: TRBJ2-1; V: TRBV4-1; D: TRBD1; size: many; CDR3: CASSQDRDRSYNEQFF; DNA: TGCGCCAGCAGCCAAGACCGGGACAGGTCCTACAATGAGCAGTTCTTC
J: TRBJ2-1; V: TRBV4-1; D: .; size: many; CDR3: CASSQGQVAPGEQFF; DNA: TGCGCCAGCAGCCAAGGGCAGGTGGCCCCGGGGGAGCAGTTCTTC
J: TRBJ2-5; V: TRBV21-1; D: .; size: .; CDR3: CASSKGYSVRLAGGEQYF; DNA: TGTGCCAGCAGCAAAGGGTACTCGGTGCGACTAGCGGGGGGTGAGCAGTACTTC
J: TRBJ1-5; V: TRBV2; D: .; size: .; CDR3: CASSDLSGIAGPQHF; DNA: TGTGCCAGCAGTGATTTGTCCGGAATAGCGGGACCCCAGCATTTT
J: TRBJ2-3; V: TRBV7-9; D: TRBD2; size: many; CDR3: CASSEGLAGPTDTQYF; DNA: TGTGCCAGCAGCGAAGGACTAGCGGGGCCCACAGATACGCAGTATTTT
J: TRBJ2-1; V: TRBV11-1; D: TRBD1; size: once; CDR3: CASSPGQGAMYNEQFF; DNA: TGTGCCAGCAGCCCAGGCCAGGGGGCGATGTACAATGAGCAGTTCTTC
J: TRBJ1-2; V: TRBV5-5; D: TRBD1; size: few; CDR3: CASSLVPGGTSNYGYTF; DNA: TGTGCCAGCAGCTTGGTTCCAGGGGGGACCTCTAACTATGGCTACACCTTC
J: TRBJ1-2; V: TRBV10-3; D: .; size: once; CDR3: CAISPTGDRGYTF; DNA: TGTGCCATCAGCCCGACGGGGGATCGAGGCTACACCTTC